The T cell receptor (beta chain) described here comes from a study of T cell responses to AZD1222 COVID-19 vaccine (dated by TCRdb to the early 2020s). Study-wide context: AZD1222 recipients given second doses at about 4 weeks or at about 12 weeks were pooled, since spike-specific TCR depth and breadth were not found to differ between the two schedules. TCR sequencing was performed for fewer than 250 trial participants, of whom around 200 were given two doses of AZD1222 and around 25 were given two doses of MenACWY control vaccine. Trial participants were enrolled by age into subgroups of 18-55, 56-69 and 70-plus years, and around 150, 29 and 61 TCR-sequenced participants, respectively, were included in these subgroups.

Taken from cysteine to phenylalanine, the CDR3 has 15 residues. The retained sequence is limited to the CDR3, 45 bases, with the frame set at the first base. The V and J ends are trimmed by 5 bases and 0 bases, leaving 14 bases between them. The germline V gene specifies SGHTA as CDR1 and FQGNSA as CDR2. On the study overall, not on this receptor specifically: A significant rise in spike-specific TCR breadth and depth was observed after two AZD1222 doses relative to day 0 and relative to MenACWY recipients. Epitopes outside the regions mutated in the B.1.351 and B.1.1.7 variants were reportedly recognized by nearly half of the unique spike-specific TCRs. The vaccine-associated CD4 TCRs covered the entire spike protein, and the dominant responses fell in regions 160-218 and 743-854. Conclusions about previously exposed vaccinees are limited, since just a handful of AZD1222 recipients were seropositive for SARS-CoV-2 at baseline. Participants were mostly white British, with more females than males. The authors suggested clonal diversity may have been underestimated. No day 14 peak-response samples were available, so repertoires were characterized only after the peak T cell response. In the small 56-69-year group, the increase in depth fell short of significance, most likely because of low power.

The CDR3 regions of human TCRbeta chains were analyzed by immunosequencing. The authors' pipeline ran thus. TCRs in the repertoires were compared against a reference library of SARS-CoV-2-specific TCRs that had been generated with the MIRA antigen-specificity platform. Breadth was defined as the fraction of unique TCRs that were SARS-CoV-2-associated, and depth was defined as the fraction of total T cells that were SARS-CoV-2-associated. Using the MIRA data, each spike-specific TCR was mapped to the spike region that the TCR reacts to and placed in a CD4 or CD8 class. Log10-transformed breadth and depth values were compared by one-way ANOVA with Sidak's multiple comparisons tests. The immuneACCESS repertoire file appears here via TCRdb, limited to in-frame rearrangements. These files lack a portion of the clones; in checked studies, under half of the deficit traces to unresolved V genes, and the cause of the others is not known. V, J and clone size are those of that table, while D and trimming were read from the DNA. Counted in this sample were roughly 120,000 clones; 88% of them appeared once. The ten top clones hold roughly 5% of the sample.

Worth noting for this clone: The antigen it recognizes is unknown. The sample holds no much larger clone one base away, and base qualities are not on file.

Explained via the paper, the time point label denotes: baseline before first vaccination. The vaccinee samples were drawn from two UK trials, COV001 and COV002, one of which was a single-blind randomized controlled phase 2/3 trial testing AZD1222 (ChAdOx1 nCoV-19) in healthy adults. For TCRbeta chain sequencing, PBMC samples from trial participants were taken at day 0 and at day 28 after the second dose. This sequence was found in an adult in good health. The rearranged segments are TRBV7-2 and TRBJ2-7, with no reliable assignment of the D segment. The source was peripheral blood, collected on day 0 of AZD1222 vaccination. The CDR3 protein: CASSPALGFSYEQYF. The nucleotide sequence reads TGTGCCAGCAGCCCTGCGTTGGGATTCTCCTACGAGCAGTACTTC.